Listed below are T cell receptor beta chains from one sample, sequenced in a study of T cell responses to AZD1222 COVID-19 vaccine. Sequencing was performed with immunoSEQ multiplex PCR; in TCRdb, only in-frame clones are kept and a portion is missing. The table includes fewer than 150,000 clones, about nine tenths detected once. The sample in question was peripheral blood, obtained 28 days after the second AZD1222 dose. Receptors originate from an adult who received the AZD1222 COVID-19 vaccine. Both conserved end residues are part of each CDR3. The D gene is left open where the match is weak.

-	TRBV6-5	TRBJ1-5	CASSSYGSNQPQHF
-	TRBV27	TRBJ2-5	CASSLSRFRETQYF
-	TRBV4-1	TRBJ2-1	CASSQDPGADEQFF
-	TRBV7-8	TRBJ2-1	CASSPQRRGLSYNEQFF
-	TRBV27	TRBJ1-6	CASSLLQSSYNSPLHF
-	TRBV29-1	TRBJ2-7	CSVWLPSSYEQYF
-	TRBV4-2	TRBJ1-4	CASSPLQGVATNEKLFF
TRBD1	TRBV18	TRBJ1-4	CASSVLTGETTNEKLFF
TRBD1	TRBV18	TRBJ1-1	CASSPRTGQGLTEAFF
-	TRBV2	TRBJ1-4	CASTVRGPSTNEKLFF
TRBD1	TRBV2	TRBJ1-2	CASFGGDRVTQNYGYTF